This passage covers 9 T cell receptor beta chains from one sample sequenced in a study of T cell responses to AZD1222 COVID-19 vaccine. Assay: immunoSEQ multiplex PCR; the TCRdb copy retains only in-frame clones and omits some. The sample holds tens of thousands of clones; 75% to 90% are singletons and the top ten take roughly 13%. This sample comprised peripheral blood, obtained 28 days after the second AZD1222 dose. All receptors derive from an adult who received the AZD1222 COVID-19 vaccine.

Here the CDR3 DNA reads TGTGCCAGTAGTAAAGGGACGGCGGGTTATGGCTACACCTTC. It encodes CASSKGTAGYGYTF. The chain uses TRBV19 and TRBJ1-2; D is perhaps TRBD1 (5 bases). V lost 4 bases to trimming and J lost 5 bases, with 14 bases between them. This CDR3 is built from 14 residues. Germline V lookup: CDR1 LNHDA, CDR2 SQIVND (reference sequence).

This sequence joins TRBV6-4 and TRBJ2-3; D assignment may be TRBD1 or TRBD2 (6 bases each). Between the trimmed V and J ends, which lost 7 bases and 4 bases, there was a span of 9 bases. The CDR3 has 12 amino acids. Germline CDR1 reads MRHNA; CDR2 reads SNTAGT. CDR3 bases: TGTGCCAGCAAGGGGGAGGCAGATACGCAGTATTTT. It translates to CASKGEADTQYF.

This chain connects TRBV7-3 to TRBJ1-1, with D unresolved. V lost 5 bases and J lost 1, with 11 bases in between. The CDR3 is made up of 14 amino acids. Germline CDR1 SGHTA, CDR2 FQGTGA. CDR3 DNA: TGTGCCAGCAGCCTCGCGACGGGGAACACTGAAGCTTTCTTT. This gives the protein CASSLATGNTEAFF.

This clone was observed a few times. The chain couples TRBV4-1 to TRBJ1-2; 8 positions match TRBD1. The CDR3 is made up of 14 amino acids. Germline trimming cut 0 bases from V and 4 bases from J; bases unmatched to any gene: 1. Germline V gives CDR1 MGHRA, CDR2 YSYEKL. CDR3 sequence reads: CASSQDRGPYGYTF. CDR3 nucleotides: TGCGCCAGCAGCCAAGACAGGGGGCCCTATGGCTACACCTTC.

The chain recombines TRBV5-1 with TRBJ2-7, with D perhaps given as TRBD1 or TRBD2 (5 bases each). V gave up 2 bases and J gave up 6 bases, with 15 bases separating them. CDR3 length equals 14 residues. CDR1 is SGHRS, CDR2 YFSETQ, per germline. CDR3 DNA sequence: TGCGCCAGCAGCTTCTGGTACGAGGGGCGCGAGCAGTACTTC. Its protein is CASSFWYEGREQYF.

The CDR3 DNA reads as TGTGCCAGCAGCCTAGGGTCTAGCGGGGCTCCGGGGAATGAGCAGTTCTTC. Amino acids: CASSLGSSGAPGNEQFF. The V and J genes are TRBV7-3 and TRBJ2-1; 9 bases line up with TRBD2. Germline V gene lookup returns CDR1 SGHTA and CDR2 FQGTGA. Unmatched junction bases numbered 15, after V lost 5 bases and J lost 7 bases. The CDR3 is made up of 17 amino acids.

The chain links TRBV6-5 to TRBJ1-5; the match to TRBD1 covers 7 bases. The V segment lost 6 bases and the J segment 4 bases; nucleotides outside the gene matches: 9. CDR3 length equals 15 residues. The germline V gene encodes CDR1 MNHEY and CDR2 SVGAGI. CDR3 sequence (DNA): TGTGCCAGCAGGAAAGGGGGCACCGCAAATCAGCCCCAGCATTTT. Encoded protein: CASRKGGTANQPQHF.

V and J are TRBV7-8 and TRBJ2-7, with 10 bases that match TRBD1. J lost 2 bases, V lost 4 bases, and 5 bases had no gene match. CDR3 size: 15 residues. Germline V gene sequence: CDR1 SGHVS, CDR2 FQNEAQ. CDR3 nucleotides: TGTGCCAGCAGCTCCCGGGGACAGGGGACCTACGAGCAGTACTTC. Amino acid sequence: CASSSRGQGTYEQYF.

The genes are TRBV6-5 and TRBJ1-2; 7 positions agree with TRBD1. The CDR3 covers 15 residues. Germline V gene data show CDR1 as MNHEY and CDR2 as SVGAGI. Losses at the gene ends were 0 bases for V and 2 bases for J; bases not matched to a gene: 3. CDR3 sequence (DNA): TGTGCCAGCAGTTACTCCCAGACAGGGAACTATGGCTACACCTTC. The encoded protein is CASSYSQTGNYGYTF.